The 10 T cell receptor beta chains presented below share a single source sample, sequenced in a study of T-cell memory formation after mild COVID-19. From the 5' RACE reads, TCRdb called clonotypes with MiXCR, one entry per CDR3 protein. The sample holds around 430,000 distinct CDR3 sequences, approximately 15% seen once. Sequenced sample: PBMCs or a T cell subset sorted from them (not recorded which). These receptors originate from a man between 18 and 29 years old who had mild COVID-19 (a few samples of this study predate the infection). Cell type and time point are not known.

This clonotype was picked up a small number of times. The chain is built from TRBV6-5 and TRBJ1-3; D remains ambiguous. The CDR3 length is 15 residues. Trimming left V 0 bases short and J 1 base short, with 7 bases between. Looked up from germline, CDR1 is MNHEY and CDR2 is SVGAGI. The CDR3 reads CASSYSAPSGNTIYF. For the CDR3, the DNA is TGTGCCAGCAGTTACTCGGCGCCTTCTGGAAACACCATATATTTT.

The V gene is TRBV12-3 or TRBV12-4, the J gene TRBJ1-5; D may be TRBD1 (6 bases). V gave up 2 bases and J gave up 4 bases, with 15 bases separating them. This CDR3 contains 16 residues. This CDR3 reads CASSLWQGRANQPQHF. The CDR3 nucleotides read TGTGCCAGCAGTTTATGGCAGGGGAGAGCTAATCAGCCCCAGCATTTT.

This clonotype was detected only once. The V gene is TRBV10-3, the J gene TRBJ2-7; maybe TRBD1 (5 bases). Germline V CDR1 and CDR2: ENHRY, SYGVKD. This CDR3 spans 14 amino acids. Between the trimmed V and J ends, which lost 6 bases and 0 bases, there was a span of 12 bases. The CDR3 spells CAISRTDSSYEQYF. CDR3 sequence (DNA): TGTGCCATCAGCAGGACCGACAGCTCCTACGAGCAGTACTTC.

V usage is TRBV4-3 and J usage is TRBJ1-2; TRBD1 matches at 11 bases. V was clipped by 0 bases and J by 6 bases; unmatched bases: 3. The CDR3 sequence is 15 residues long. Germline V gene sequence: CDR1 LGHNA, CDR2 YSLEER. The chain's CDR3 is CASSQERTGGNGYTF. For the CDR3, the DNA is TGCGCCAGCAGCCAAGAAAGGACAGGGGGCAATGGCTACACCTTC.

This sequence joins TRBV4-3 and TRBJ2-3; D assignment may be TRBD1 or TRBD2 (5 bases each). The germline CDR1 and CDR2 sequences are LGHNA and YSLEER. The CDR3 is 15 residues long. Deletions cut 0 bases from V and 4 bases from J, with 11 bases between. The CDR3 spells CASSQEGRGPDTQYF. In DNA form, the CDR3 reads TGCGCCAGCAGCCAAGAAGGTCGGGGCCCAGATACGCAGTATTTT.

The table lists this clonotype with a few counts. The rearrangement joins TRBV5-6 to TRBJ1-5; D is undetermined. Germline loops: CDR1 SGHDT, CDR2 YYEEEE. The CDR3 has 14 residues. V lost 1 base and J lost 5, with 10 bases in between. This chain's CDR3 is CASSLFSRDQPQHF. Written as DNA, the CDR3 is TGTGCCAGCAGCTTGTTCTCAAGGGATCAGCCCCAGCATTTT. The full variable domain, its missing parts supplied by reference TRBV5-6 and TRBJ1-5, is DAGVTQSPTHLIKTRGQQVTLRCSPKSGHDTVSWYQQALGQGPQFIFQYYEEEERQRGNFPDRFSGHQFPNYSSELNVNALLLGDSALYLCASSLFSRDQPQHFGDGTRLSIL.

J is TRBJ1-2 and V is TRBV10-3, with D unresolved. V lost 7 bases, J lost 4 bases, and 13 bases lay in between. The germline V gene encodes CDR1 ENHRY and CDR2 SYGVKD. The CDR3 sequence is 13 residues long. CDR3 nucleotides: TGTGCCATCACCTCGGGAGACCTCTATGGCTACACCTTC. It specifies CAITSGDLYGYTF.

This clonotype was detected only a few times. J is TRBJ2-3 and V is TRBV5-1; D is unclear. CDR1 and CDR2 from the germline V gene are SGHRS and YFSETQ. This CDR3 spans 13 amino acids. Trimming removed 4 bases from V and 4 bases from J, with 10 bases in between. This chain's CDR3 is CASSAYTADTQYF. The CDR3 DNA reads TGCGCCAGCAGCGCCTACACAGCAGATACGCAGTATTTT.

This clonotype was observed at least ten times. This rearrangement joins TRBV20-1 to TRBJ2-3; tentatively, D is TRBD1 (7 bases). V lost 5 bases and J 2 bases, leaving 11 bases between the germline ends. CDR1 is DFQATT, CDR2 SNEGSKA, per germline (reference sequence). CDR3 length equals 13 residues. CDR3 protein: CSAPRGATDTQYF. CDR3 bases: TGCAGTGCTCCCAGGGGGGCCACAGATACGCAGTATTTT.

The gene calls are TRBV12-3 or TRBV12-4 and TRBJ1-1; D not certain. V was clipped by 3 bases and J by 4 bases, with 12 bases between them. The CDR3 is made up of 14 amino acids. CDR3 region: CASSLGPYPTEAFF. The CDR3 DNA sequence: TGTGCCAGCAGTTTGGGTCCCTACCCCACTGAAGCTTTCTTT.